These 16 T cell receptor beta chains share one sample of origin, sequenced in a study of T cells in severe cutaneous drug reactions. The iRepertoire multiplex PCR system with TCR subtype-specific primers built both bulk and single-cell libraries. TCRdb processed the multiplex PCR reads again and assigns one entry to each CDR3 protein, with no DNA. The sample holds just over 20,000 distinct CDR3 sequences. Sequenced patients had Stevens-Johnson syndrome or toxic epidermal necrolysis caused by carbamazepine. The specimen was PBMCs. These receptors were obtained from a human donor with toxic epidermal necrolysis, a severe cutaneous drug reaction.

This clonotype is deemed medium-sized by its frequency. The J gene is TRBJ2-7, the V gene TRBV6-1; the TRBD1 assignment by TCRdb is unverifiable without DNA. Per germline, CDR1 MNHNS and CDR2 SASEGT. The CDR3 spans 14 residues. The CDR3 region is CASSDPRGRVEQYF.

V is TRBV9 and J is TRBJ2-5; no DNA is available, so the TRBD1 call from TCRdb remains unchecked. Germline-derived CDR1 and CDR2 are SGDLS and YYNGEE. The CDR3 has 16 amino acids. CDR3 region: CASTLEGTGGGETQYF.

J is TRBJ2-1 and V is TRBV4-2; TCRdb designates TRBD2, a call that cannot be tested without DNA. Germline CDR1 reads LGHNA; CDR2 reads YNFKEQ. The CDR3 sequence is 16 residues long. CDR3 in amino acids: CASSSGLAGGFNEQFF.

Considering frequency, this clonotype is medium-sized. This chain links TRBV6-6 with TRBJ1-5; there is no DNA to check the TCRdb D call of TRBD1. Per the germline V gene, CDR1 is MNHNY and CDR2 is SVGAGI (reference sequence). The CDR3 totals 16 residues. The chain's CDR3 is CASSYTGTNSNQPQHF.

This chain joins TRBV4-3 and TRBJ2-3; the D call from TCRdb, TRBD2, cannot be confirmed without DNA. Germline V lookup: CDR1 LGHNA, CDR2 YSLEER. There are 17 residues in the CDR3. CDR3 residues: CASSQDLEEGGTDTQYF.

This clonotype is classed as medium-sized (0.01 to 0.1%) by frequency. The chain links TRBV2 to TRBJ2-5; the D call from TCRdb, TRBD1, cannot be confirmed without DNA. The CDR3 contains 13 residues. The germline V gene has CDR1 SNHLY and CDR2 FYNNEI. The CDR3 region is CATQLRVQETQYF. Variable domain in full (rest from reference TRBV2 and TRBJ2-5): EPEVTQTPSHQVTQMGQEVILRCVPISNHLYFYWYRQILGQKVEFLVSFYNNEISEKSEIFDDQFSVERPDGSNFTLKIRSTKLEDSAMYFCATQLRVQETQYFGPGTRLLVL.

The genes are TRBV5-1 and TRBJ2-1; TCRdb returns TRBD2, unconfirmable since there is no DNA. This CDR3 is built from 14 residues. Germline CDR1 SGHRS, CDR2 YFSETQ. CDR3 residues: CASSEPSDYNEQFF. Looking up the rest from reference TRBV5-1 and TRBJ2-1 gives the full variable domain: KAGVTQTPRYLIKTRGQQVTLSCSPISGHRSVSWYQQTPGQGLQFLFEYFSETQRNKGNFPGRFSGRQFSNSRSEMNVSTLELGDSALYLCASSEPSDYNEQFFGPGTRLTVL.

This rearrangement joins TRBV15 to TRBJ1-2; absent DNA, TCRdb's TRBD1 call cannot be checked. CDR1 and CDR2 from the germline V gene are LNHNV and YYDKDF (reference sequence). There are 14 residues in the CDR3. CDR3 region: CATSSEQGNYGYTF.

The chain joins TRBV20-1 to TRBJ1-4; TCRdb calls TRBD1, which cannot be checked without DNA. The CDR3 extends over 15 amino acids. Germline CDR1 and CDR2: DFQATT and SNEGSKA (reference sequence). The CDR3 here is CSASAPGQGDEKLFF.

The chain is built from TRBV28 and TRBJ2-7. The germline V gene has CDR1 MDHEN and CDR2 SYDVKM. The CDR3 has 13 residues. The CDR3 protein is CASRARSDYEQYF.

V and J are TRBV19 and TRBJ2-7; TCRdb's assignment of TRBD1 cannot be checked, as there is no DNA. The CDR3 covers 15 residues. Germline V lookup: CDR1 LNHDA, CDR2 SQIVND (reference sequence). The chain's CDR3 is CASSMGRGGLYEQYF. Full variable domain (rest looked up from reference TRBV19 and TRBJ2-7): DGGITQSPKYLFRKEGQNVTLSCEQNLNHDAMYWYRQDPGQGLRLIYYSQIVNDFQKGDIAEGYSVSREKKESFPLTVTSAQKNPTAFYLCASSMGRGGLYEQYFGPGTRLTVT.

V and J are TRBV29-1 and TRBJ2-3; without DNA, the TCRdb call of TRBD1 cannot be checked. CDR1 SQVTM and CDR2 ANQGSEA come from the germline V gene. This CDR3 spans 15 amino acids. The CDR3 sequence is CSVDGHRSYTDTQYF.

The rearrangement joins TRBV29-1 to TRBJ2-1; TCRdb names TRBD1, which stays unverified in the absence of DNA. CDR3 length: 14 amino acids. Looked up from germline, CDR1 is SQVTM and CDR2 is ANQGSEA. CDR3 in amino acids: CSPLGGSSYNEQFF.

The J gene is TRBJ2-3, the V gene TRBV29-1. Per the germline V gene, CDR1 is SQVTM and CDR2 is ANQGSEA. CDR3 length equals 12 residues. The CDR3 loop is CSAGPGTDTQYF.

The V call is TRBV28, the J call TRBJ1-1; checking the TCRdb D call of TRBD1 is not possible without DNA. Germline V gene lookup returns CDR1 MDHEN and CDR2 SYDVKM. This CDR3 is built from 16 residues. The CDR3 region is CASSPSSGGLNTEAFF.

This chain links TRBV5-1 with TRBJ2-1; as DNA is missing, the TRBD1 call by TCRdb cannot be tested. Germline values: CDR1 SGHRS, CDR2 YFSETQ. The CDR3 is made up of 13 amino acids. CDR3 region: CASSGRGVHEQFF.